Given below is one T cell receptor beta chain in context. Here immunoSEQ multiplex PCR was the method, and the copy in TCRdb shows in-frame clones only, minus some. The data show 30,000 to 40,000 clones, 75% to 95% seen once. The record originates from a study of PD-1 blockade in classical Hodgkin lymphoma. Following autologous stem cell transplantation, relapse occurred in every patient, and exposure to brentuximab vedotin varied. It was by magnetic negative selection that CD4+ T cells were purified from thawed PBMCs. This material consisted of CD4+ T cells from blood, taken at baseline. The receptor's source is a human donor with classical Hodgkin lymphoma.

CDR3 amino acids: CASGWMNTEAFF. CDR3 nucleotide sequence: TGTGCCAGTGGGTGGATGAACACTGAAGCTTTCTTT. The chain uses TRBV6-5 and TRBJ1-1; unclear D gene. The germline gives CDR1 MNHEY, CDR2 SVGAGI. V lost 9 bases and J lost 0, with 8 bases in between. There are 12 residues in the CDR3.